This T cell receptor (beta chain) was obtained from a study of response to subunit inactivated influenza vaccine (dated by TCRdb to about 2018). About the investigation overall: To follow how T cells responded to a trivalent subunit inactivated influenza vaccine, the researchers relied on deep quantitative profiling of the T cell receptor repertoire. Beyond this particular receptor, the publication reports: The authors suggested that each seasonal influenza vaccination may recruit only a limited number of new T cells.

The library came from RT-PCR. TCRdb records Illumina HiSeq 2500 as the sequencer. Using fastp trimming at Q25 and MiXCR clonotype assembly, TCRdb reanalyzed the public sequencing data and kept in-frame beta chains. Each entry merges the rows of one CDR3 protein and shows their most common DNA and genes. Present in this sample are more than 600,000 distinct CDR3 sequences, less than 20% of which were seen just once. Approximately 10% of the sample is held by the ten biggest clonotypes. This clonotype was detected only a few times. Its antigen remains unidentified. It has no much larger one-base neighbor in the sample; base qualities were not kept. This sequence was found in a man between 50 and 59 years old who received an inactivated influenza vaccine. Donor details come from another sample of the same person, matched by shared clones. The sample consisted of PBMCs from blood, taken approximately 5 days after vaccination.

The DNA sequence is given as TGTGCCAGCAGCTTAGACCACAGCTACGAGCAGTACTTC. Translated, this is CASSLDHSYEQYF. The V and J genes are TRBV11-2 and TRBJ2-7; the D gene assignment is ambiguous. The CDR3 measures 13 amino acids from cysteine to phenylalanine. The sequence is cut down to CDR3 DNA, 39 bases in frame from base 1. Via the germline V gene, CDR1 is SGHAT and CDR2 FQNNGV. Trimming takes 0 bases from V and 3 bases from J, and the germline ends sit 6 bases apart.